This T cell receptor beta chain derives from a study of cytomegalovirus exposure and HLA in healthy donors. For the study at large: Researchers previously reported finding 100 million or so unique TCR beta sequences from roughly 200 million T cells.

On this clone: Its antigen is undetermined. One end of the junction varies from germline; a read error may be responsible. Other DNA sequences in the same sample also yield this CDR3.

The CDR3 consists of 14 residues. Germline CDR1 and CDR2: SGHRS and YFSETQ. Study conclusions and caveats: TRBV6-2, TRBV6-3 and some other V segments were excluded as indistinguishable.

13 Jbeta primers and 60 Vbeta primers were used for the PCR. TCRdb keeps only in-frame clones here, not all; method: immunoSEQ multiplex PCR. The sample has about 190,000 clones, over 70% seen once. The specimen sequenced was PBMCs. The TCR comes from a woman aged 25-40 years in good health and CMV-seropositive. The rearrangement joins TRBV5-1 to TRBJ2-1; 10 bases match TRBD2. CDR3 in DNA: TGCGCCAGCAGCTTAGCGGGAGGGTATGGTGAGCAATTCTTC. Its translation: CASSLAGGYGEQFF.